This T cell receptor (beta chain) comes out of a study of molecular identifiers for immune sequencing clone quantification. Previously described methods and listed TCR primers were used for bulk TCR libraries. TCRdb passed the PCR reads through MiXCR, listing each CDR3 protein once. The table shows hundreds of thousands of distinct CDR3 sequences, with just under 20% occurring only once. Study-level points and caveats: Same-barcode identical TCR molecules could make highly expanded clones look smaller than they are.

This clonotype was observed a few times. What it binds is unknown. Naive CD8 libraries were made from 20,000 to 1,000,000 sorted cells, and they used 10%, 30% or 50% RNA. This TCR was recovered from a human donor in good health. Some libraries in this study had Jurkat cell RNA spiked in. The sequenced sample was naive CD8+ T cells from blood, with Jurkat cell RNA spiked in. Subset in this sample: FACS-sorted CD8+CD4-CCR7+CD45RA+ naive T cells.

The DNA of the CDR3 is TGTGCCAGCTCACCACTTTGGACGGCGAGCTCCTACGAGCAGTACTTC. It translates to CASSPLWTASSYEQYF. The rearrangement links TRBV18 to TRBJ2-7, with D unclear. Trimming stripped 1 base from V and 0 bases from J, with 13 bases between. CDR3 length equals 16 residues. Germline-derived CDR1 and CDR2 are KGHSH and LQKENI.